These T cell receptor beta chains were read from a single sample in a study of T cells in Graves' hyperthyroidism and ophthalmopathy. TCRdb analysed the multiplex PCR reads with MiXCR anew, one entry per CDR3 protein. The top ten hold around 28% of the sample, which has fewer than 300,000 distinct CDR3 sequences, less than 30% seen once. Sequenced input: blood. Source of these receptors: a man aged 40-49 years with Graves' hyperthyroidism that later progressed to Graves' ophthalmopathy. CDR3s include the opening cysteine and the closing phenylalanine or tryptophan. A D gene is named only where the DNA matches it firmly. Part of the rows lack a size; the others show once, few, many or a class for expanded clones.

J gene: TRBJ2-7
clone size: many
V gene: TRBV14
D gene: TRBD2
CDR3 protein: CASSQGLSGRSYEQYF
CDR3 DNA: TGTGCCAGCAGCCAAGGTTTGAGCGGGAGAAGCTACGAGCAGTACTTC

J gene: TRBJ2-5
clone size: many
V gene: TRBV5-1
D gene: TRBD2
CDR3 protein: CASNLAGGETQYF
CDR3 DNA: TGCGCCAGCAACCTAGCGGGAGGTGAGACCCAGTACTTC

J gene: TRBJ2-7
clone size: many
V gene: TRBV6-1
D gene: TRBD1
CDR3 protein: CASSEGGTGSFTYEQYF
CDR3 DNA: TGTGCCAGCAGTGAAGGGGGGACAGGGAGTTTTACCTACGAGCAGTACTTC

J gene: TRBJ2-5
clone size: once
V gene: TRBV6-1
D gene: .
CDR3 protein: CASSPPSTRGGETQYF
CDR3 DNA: TGTGCCAGCAGTCCTCCCTCGACTAGGGGTGGGGAGACCCAGTACTTC

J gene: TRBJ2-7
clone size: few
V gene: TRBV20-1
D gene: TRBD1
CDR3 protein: CSAPLGTAYEQYF
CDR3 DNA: TGCAGTGCTCCTCTCGGGACAGCCTACGAGCAGTACTTC

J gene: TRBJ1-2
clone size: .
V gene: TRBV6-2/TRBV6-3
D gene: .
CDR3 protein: CASRLKRASGYTF
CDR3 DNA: TGTGCCAGCCGGCTCAAAAGGGCGTCAGGCTACACCTTC

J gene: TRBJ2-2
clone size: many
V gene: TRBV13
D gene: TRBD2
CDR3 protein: CASRTSGMYGELFF
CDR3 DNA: TGTGCCAGCCGAACTAGCGGGATGTATGGGGAGCTGTTTTTT

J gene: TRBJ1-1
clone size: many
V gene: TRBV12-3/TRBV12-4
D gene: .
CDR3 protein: CASSLDRENTEAFF
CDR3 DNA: TGTGCCAGCAGTTTAGACAGGGAAAACACTGAAGCTTTCTTT

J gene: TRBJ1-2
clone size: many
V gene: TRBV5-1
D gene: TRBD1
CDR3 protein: CASSSTGDGYTF
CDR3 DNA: TGCGCCAGCAGCTCGACAGGGGATGGCTACACCTTC

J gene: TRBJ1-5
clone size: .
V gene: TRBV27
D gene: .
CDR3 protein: CASSPFNRDGPGPQHF
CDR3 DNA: TGTGCCAGCAGTCCTTTTAACAGGGACGGCCCCGGGCCCCAGCATTTT

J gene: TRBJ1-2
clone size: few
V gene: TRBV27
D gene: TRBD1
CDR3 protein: CASSSHLTGGDYGYTF
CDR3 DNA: TGTGCCAGCAGTTCACACCTCACAGGGGGCGACTATGGCTACACCTTC

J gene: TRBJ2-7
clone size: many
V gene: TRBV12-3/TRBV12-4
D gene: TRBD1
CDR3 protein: CASSRQGVIYEQYF
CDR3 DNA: TGTGCCAGCAGCCGACAGGGGGTCATCTACGAGCAGTACTTC

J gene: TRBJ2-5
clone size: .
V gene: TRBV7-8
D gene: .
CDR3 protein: CASIPRVHTAETQYF
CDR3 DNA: TGTGCCAGCATCCCCCGGGTCCATACTGCGGAGACCCAGTACTTC

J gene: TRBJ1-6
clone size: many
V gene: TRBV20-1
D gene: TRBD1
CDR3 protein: CSVKRTGRNSPLHF
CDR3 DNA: TGCAGTGTCAAAAGGACAGGGAGAAATTCACCCCTCCACTTT

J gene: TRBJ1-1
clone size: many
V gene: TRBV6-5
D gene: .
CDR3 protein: CASSPGLGRTEAFF
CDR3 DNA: TGTGCCAGCAGTCCCGGACTCGGGAGGACTGAAGCTTTCTTT

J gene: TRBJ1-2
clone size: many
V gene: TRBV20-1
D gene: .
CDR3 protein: CSASARVDGYTF
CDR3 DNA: TGCAGTGCTAGTGCCAGGGTCGATGGCTACACCTTC

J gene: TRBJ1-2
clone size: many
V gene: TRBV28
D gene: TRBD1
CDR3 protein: CASNLPGVRTGDIYYGYTF
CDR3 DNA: TGTGCCAGCAATCTCCCAGGGGTCCGGACAGGGGATATATACTATGGCTACACCTTC

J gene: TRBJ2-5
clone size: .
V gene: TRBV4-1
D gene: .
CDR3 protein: CASSQFLETQYF
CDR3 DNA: TGCGCCAGCAGCCAATTCTTAGAGACCCAGTACTTC

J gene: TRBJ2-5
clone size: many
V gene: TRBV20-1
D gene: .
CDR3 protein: CSASYGMETQYF
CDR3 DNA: TGCAGTGCTAGTTACGGGATGGAGACCCAGTACTTC

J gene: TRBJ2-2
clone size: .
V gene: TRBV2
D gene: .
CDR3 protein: CASNFLGAGPTGELFF
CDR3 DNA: TGTGCCAGCAACTTCCTTGGGGCAGGGCCCACCGGGGAGCTGTTTTTT

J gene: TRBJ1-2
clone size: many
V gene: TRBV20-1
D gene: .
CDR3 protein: CSAYREKDYGYTF
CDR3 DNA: TGCAGTGCGTACAGGGAGAAGGACTATGGCTACACCTTC

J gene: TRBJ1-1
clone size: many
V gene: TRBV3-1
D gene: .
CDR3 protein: CASSPTTGVQLEAFF
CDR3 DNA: TGTGCCAGCAGCCCTACGACGGGGGTACAATTAGAAGCTTTCTTT

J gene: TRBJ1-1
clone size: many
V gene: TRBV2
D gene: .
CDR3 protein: CASRIGETEAFF
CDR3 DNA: TGTGCCAGCAGGATAGGGGAGACTGAAGCTTTCTTT

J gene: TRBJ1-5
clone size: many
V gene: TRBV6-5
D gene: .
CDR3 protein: CASSYAGDQPQHF
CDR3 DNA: TGTGCCAGCAGTTACGCGGGGGATCAGCCCCAGCATTTT

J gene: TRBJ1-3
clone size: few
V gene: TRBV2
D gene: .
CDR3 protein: CASSDYQASASGNTIYF
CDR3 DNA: TGTGCCAGCAGTGATTACCAGGCGTCCGCCTCTGGAAACACCATATATTTT

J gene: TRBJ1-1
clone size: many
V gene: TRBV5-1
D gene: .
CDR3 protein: CASSSTGWNTEAFF
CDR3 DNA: TGCGCCAGCAGCTCTACAGGTTGGAACACTGAAGCTTTCTTT

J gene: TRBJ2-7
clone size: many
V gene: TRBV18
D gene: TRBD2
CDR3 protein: CASSPPGTRLEQYF
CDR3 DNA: TGTGCCAGCTCACCACCGGGGACTAGACTCGAGCAGTACTTC

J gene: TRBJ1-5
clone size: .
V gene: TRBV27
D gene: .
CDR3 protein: CASSLSTAGNQPQHF
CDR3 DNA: TGTGCCAGCAGTTTAAGTACTGCGGGCAATCAGCCCCAGCATTTT

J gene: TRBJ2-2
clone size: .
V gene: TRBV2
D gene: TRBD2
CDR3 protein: CASSEPRERGNTGELFF
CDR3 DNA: TGTGCCAGCAGCGAGCCTAGGGAGCGGGGAAACACCGGGGAGCTGTTTTTT

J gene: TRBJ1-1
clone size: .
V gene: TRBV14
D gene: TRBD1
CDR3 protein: CASSQDQWTGRTFF
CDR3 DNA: TGTGCCAGCAGCCAAGATCAATGGACAGGAAGAACTTTCTTT

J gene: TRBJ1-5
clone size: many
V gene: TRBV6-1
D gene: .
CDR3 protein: CASSQQGGAQPQHF
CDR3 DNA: TGTGCCAGCAGTCAACAGGGTGGTGCTCAGCCCCAGCATTTT

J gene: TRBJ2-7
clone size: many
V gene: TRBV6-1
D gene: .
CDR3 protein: CASSDRDKGSVEQYF
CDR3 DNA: TGTGCCAGCAGTGACCGGGACAAGGGATCGGTCGAGCAGTACTTC

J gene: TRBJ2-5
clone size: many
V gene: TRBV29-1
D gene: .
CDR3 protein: CSGTRGRETQYF
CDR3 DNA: TGCAGCGGGACCAGAGGTCGGGAGACCCAGTACTTC

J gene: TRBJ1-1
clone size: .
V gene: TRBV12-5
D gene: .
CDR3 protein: CASGLGRGINTEAFF
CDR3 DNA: TGTGCTAGTGGTTTGGGCAGGGGAATTAACACTGAAGCTTTCTTT

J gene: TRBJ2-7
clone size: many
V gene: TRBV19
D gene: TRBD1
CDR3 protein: CASSINNAGGTYEQYF
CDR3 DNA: TGTGCCAGTAGCATTAACAACGCAGGGGGAACCTACGAGCAGTACTTC

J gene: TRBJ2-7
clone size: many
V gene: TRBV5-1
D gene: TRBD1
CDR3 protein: CASSSLRGTGTGGFYEQYF
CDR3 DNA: TGCGCCAGCAGCTCCTTACGGGGGACCGGGACAGGGGGCTTCTACGAGCAGTACTTC

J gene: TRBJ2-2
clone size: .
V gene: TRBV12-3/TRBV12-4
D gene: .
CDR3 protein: CASRDSDRTSWTGELFF
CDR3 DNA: TGTGCCAGCAGAGATTCCGACAGGACTAGTTGGACCGGGGAGCTGTTTTTT

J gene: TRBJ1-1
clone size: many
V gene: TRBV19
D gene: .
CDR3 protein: CASRSYAGEMNTEAFF
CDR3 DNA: TGTGCCAGTAGATCGTACGCAGGGGAGATGAACACTGAAGCTTTCTTT

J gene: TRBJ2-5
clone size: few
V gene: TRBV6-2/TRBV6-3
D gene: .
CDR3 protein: CASSLETRPQETQYF
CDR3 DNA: TGTGCCAGCAGCCTCGAGACCAGACCCCAAGAGACCCAGTACTTC

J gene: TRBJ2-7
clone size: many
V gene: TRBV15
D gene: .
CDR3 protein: CATSRVIEGNYEQYF
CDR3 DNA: TGTGCCACCAGCAGAGTAATAGAGGGGAACTACGAGCAGTACTTC

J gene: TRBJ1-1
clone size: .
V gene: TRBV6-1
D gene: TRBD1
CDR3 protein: CASRRQGQGATEAFF
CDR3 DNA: TGTGCCAGCAGACGGCAGGGACAGGGGGCCACTGAAGCTTTCTTT

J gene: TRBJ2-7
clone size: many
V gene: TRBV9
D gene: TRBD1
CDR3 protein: CASSAGTGEGEQYF
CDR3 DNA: TGTGCCAGCAGCGCCGGGACAGGGGAAGGCGAGCAGTACTTC

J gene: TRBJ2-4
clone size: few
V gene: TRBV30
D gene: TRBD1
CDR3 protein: CAWNTGTVKNIQYF
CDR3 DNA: TGTGCCTGGAATACCGGGACAGTAAAAAACATTCAGTACTTC

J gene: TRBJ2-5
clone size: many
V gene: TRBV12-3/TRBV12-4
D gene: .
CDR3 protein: CASISGPGRTQYF
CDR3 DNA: TGTGCCAGCATCTCGGGGCCGGGGCGGACCCAGTACTTC

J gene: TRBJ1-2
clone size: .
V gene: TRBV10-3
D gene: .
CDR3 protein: CAISDGESGYTF
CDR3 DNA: TGTGCCATCAGTGACGGGGAGTCTGGCTACACCTTC

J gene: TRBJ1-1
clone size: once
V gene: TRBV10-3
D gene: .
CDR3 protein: CASSQQGGYTEAFF
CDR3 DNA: TGTGCCAGCAGCCAACAGGGAGGGTACACTGAAGCTTTCTTT

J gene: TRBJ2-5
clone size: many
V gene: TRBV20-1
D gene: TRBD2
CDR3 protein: CGLRLAGRETQYF
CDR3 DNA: TGCGGATTGAGGCTAGCGGGACGAGAGACCCAGTACTTC

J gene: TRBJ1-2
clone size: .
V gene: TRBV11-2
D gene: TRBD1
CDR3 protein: CASRSTGRGANYGYTF
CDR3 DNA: TGTGCCAGCAGATCGACAGGGCGGGGGGCTAACTATGGCTACACCTTC

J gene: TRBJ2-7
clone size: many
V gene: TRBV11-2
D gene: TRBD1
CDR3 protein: CASSAWDRADYEQYF
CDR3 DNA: TGTGCCAGCAGCGCATGGGACAGGGCAGACTACGAGCAGTACTTC

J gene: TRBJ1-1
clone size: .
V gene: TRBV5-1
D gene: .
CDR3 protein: CASGGGRLNTEAFF
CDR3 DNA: TGCGCCAGCGGAGGGGGACGGTTGAACACTGAAGCTTTCTTT

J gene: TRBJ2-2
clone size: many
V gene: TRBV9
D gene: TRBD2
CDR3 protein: CASSVSYLTSANTGELFF
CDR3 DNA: TGTGCCAGCAGCGTGAGTTATCTAACTAGCGCTAACACCGGGGAGCTGTTTTTT